This TCR beta chain was recovered during a study of blood T cells in healthy people across ages. Alongside a J-beta primer mix, a sample-barcoded 5' primer served in a second PCR lasting about 7 to 12 cycles. TCRdb independently ran MiXCR on the 5' RACE reads; one entry per CDR3 protein. Of approximately 2,000,000 distinct CDR3 sequences listed, roughly two fifths are singletons. V lost 0 bases to trimming and J lost 0 bases, with 13 bases between them. The V gene's germline CDR1 is SGHRS and CDR2 YFSETQ. This CDR3 region has 16 residues. The rearrangement links TRBV5-1 to TRBJ2-7; D remains ambiguous. Source material: blood. This TCR derives from a human donor in good health. The CDR3 DNA is TGCGCCAGCAGCTTGGCCTCTGGGTCTAGCTCCTACGAGCAGTACTTC. Residues: CASSLASGSSSYEQYF.